This T cell receptor (beta chain) comes out of a study of blood T cell repertoires in COVID-19 (dated by TCRdb to about 2020). A note on the overall study: Collaborator samples came from the United States, Italy and Spain and covered acute and convalescent phases of COVID-19. The material from the prospective study consisted of cDNA or gDNA derived from T cells, B-cell-depleted T cells, or PBMCs. Deeply sampled blood TCRbeta repertoires from subjects exposed to, actively infected with, or recovered from COVID-19 were included in the dataset. A freely available public database, intended as a resource for researchers studying the immune response to SARS-CoV-2, is where the repertoires were released. The samples were drawn from two sources: the first 160 participants of the ongoing ImmuneRACE study, and approximately 1,300 subjects contributed by 6 global collaborators. The sample metadata nearly always contained a de-identified subject ID, COVID-19 status, age in years and sex. HLA class I and class II types, where available, came from metadata supplied by the sample provider rather than from assay-based typing.

What the authors observed across the whole study: The amount of clinical and demographic metadata varied by source and participant and was provided uncurated.

This clone was found once. The antigen this receptor binds is unknown. Base quality data are lacking; no much larger clone is found one base away. The immunoSEQ Assay, a bias-controlled multiplex PCR, was used to amplify TCRbeta CDR3 regions from genomic DNA. Per the original workflow: Nucleated cell counts per sample were estimated from amplification of reference gene primers within the assay. To quantify the absolute abundance of each unique TCRbeta CDR3 rearrangement, sequence reads were collapsed and filtered. For each sample, productive Simpson clonality was calculated as the square root of Simpson's diversity index over productive rearrangements. TCRdb took this table from immuneACCESS and kept in-frame rearrangements with V and J called. Such tables lack part of the clones; where checked against another copy, unresolved V genes explain under half of the gap, and the rest is unexplained. For V, J and clone size, that table is used; D and trimming come from the DNA. This sample is represented by more than 300,000 clones; roughly nine tenths of them were singletons. The ten largest clones represent approximately 5.3% of the sample.

Spanning cysteine to phenylalanine, the CDR3 consists of 17 amino acids. This entry keeps only the CDR3 DNA: 51 bases, framed from base 1. From a lookup of the germline V gene (reference sequence), CDR1 and CDR2 are GTSNPN and SVGIG. V trim: 1 base; J trim: 4 bases; unmatched bases: 13. Participants in the prospective study were aged about 18 to 90 years, lived in more than 20 United States geographic areas, and enrolled through a virtual design. To assign participants to cohorts, the prospective study relied on clinical history that participants themselves reported in a screening survey and a study questionnaire. ImmuneRACE Cohort 3 recovered participants were defined by two consecutive negative NP/OP PCR tests, healthcare professional clearance, or symptom resolution. In the prospective study, mobile phlebotomists collected whole blood, serum and a nasopharyngeal or oropharyngeal swab from each participant. Prospective study participants could optionally give additional blood draws and questionnaires over a roughly two-month period. Before DNA extraction, prospective study blood samples were shipped either frozen or at room temperature.

Recombination linked TRBV30 to TRBJ1-2; 9 bases in between match TRBD1. This TCR was sampled from a woman aged 25 to 39 who had recovered from COVID-19. Sequenced sample: PBMCs or T cells enriched from blood (not recorded which). The DNA reads as follows: TGTGCCTGGAGTGCCCTGGAGGGACAGGGCCTTAGCTATGGCTACACCTTC. Its translation is CAWSALEGQGLSYGYTF.